This TCR beta chain was profiled in a study of siplizumab effects on memory and regulatory T cells. Study outcomes and limitations: The mapping of alloreactive clones to unstimulated subsets covered only a minor fraction of them. Confirmation was lacking for the suppressive function of proliferating Tregs derived from siplizumab cultures. Roughly 75-96% of proliferating CD4+ or CD8+ clones lacked a naive or memory phenotype that could be assigned. Naive T cells apparently outstripped memory cells in diversity and seemed major alloresponse contributors.

Generated by immunoSEQ multiplex PCR, the TCRdb table keeps only in-frame clones and is missing some. Of more than 85,000 clones in the sample, more than 90% are singletons; the top ten hold roughly 2.5%. This clone has only a few counts. The antigen is unknown. Losses at the gene ends were 5 bases for V and 3 bases for J; bases not matched to a gene: 9. The CDR3 extends over 16 amino acids. Germline V gene sequence: CDR1 KGHSH, CDR2 LQKENI. The chain recombines TRBV18 with TRBJ1-5, with 8 bases aligning to TRBD1. The sequence was collected from a human donor in good health. Some clones in this sample may be carry-over from other donors' samples. Specimen: CD4+ T cells sorted from blood. CDR3 DNA: TGTGCCAGCTCAATAACTCAGGGGGCACTCAATCAGCCCCAGCATTTT. Protein product: CASSITQGALNQPQHF.